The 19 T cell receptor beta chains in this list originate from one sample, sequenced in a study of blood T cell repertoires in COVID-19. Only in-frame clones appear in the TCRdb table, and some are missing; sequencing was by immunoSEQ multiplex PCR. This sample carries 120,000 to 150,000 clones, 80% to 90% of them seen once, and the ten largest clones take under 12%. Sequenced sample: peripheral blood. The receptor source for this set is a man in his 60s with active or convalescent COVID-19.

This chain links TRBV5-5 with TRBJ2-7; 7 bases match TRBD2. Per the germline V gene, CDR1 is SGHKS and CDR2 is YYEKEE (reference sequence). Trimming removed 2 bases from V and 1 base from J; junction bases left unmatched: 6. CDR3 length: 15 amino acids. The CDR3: CASSLAGKRSYEQYF. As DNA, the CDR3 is TGTGCCAGCAGCTTAGCGGGGAAAAGGTCCTACGAGCAGTACTTC.

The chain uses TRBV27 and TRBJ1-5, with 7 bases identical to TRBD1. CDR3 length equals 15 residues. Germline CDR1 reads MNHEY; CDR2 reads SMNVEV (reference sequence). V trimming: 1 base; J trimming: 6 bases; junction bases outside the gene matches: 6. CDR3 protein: CASSLFAGGSQPQHF. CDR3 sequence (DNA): TGTGCCAGCAGTTTATTCGCAGGGGGTAGTCAGCCCCAGCATTTT.

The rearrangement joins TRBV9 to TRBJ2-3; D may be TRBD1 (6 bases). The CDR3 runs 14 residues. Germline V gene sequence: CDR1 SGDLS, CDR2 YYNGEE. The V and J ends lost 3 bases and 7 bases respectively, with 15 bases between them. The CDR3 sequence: CASSGGQTEHTQYF. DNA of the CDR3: TGTGCCAGCAGCGGTGGACAGACTGAACATACGCAGTATTTT.

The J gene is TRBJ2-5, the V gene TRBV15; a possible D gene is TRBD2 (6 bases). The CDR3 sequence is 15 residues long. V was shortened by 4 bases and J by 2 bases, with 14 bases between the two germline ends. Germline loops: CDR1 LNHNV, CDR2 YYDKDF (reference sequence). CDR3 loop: CATSTGTGPQETQYF. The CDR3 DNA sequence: TGTGCCACCAGCACTGGGACTGGACCACAAGAGACCCAGTACTTC.

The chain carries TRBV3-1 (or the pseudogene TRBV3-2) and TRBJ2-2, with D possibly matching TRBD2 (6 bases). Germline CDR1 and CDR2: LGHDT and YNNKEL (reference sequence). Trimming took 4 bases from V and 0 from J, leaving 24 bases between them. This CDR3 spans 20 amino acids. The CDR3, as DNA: TGTGCCAGCAGCCCCCCCCGGGGGACTGGATCCGGACCGAACACCGGGGAGCTGTTTTTT. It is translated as CASSPPRGTGSGPNTGELFF.

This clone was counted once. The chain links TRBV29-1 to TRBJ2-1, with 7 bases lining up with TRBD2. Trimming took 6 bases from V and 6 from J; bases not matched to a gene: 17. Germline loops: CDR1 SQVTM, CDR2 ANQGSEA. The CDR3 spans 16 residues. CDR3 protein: CSVHGTTSSPRNEQFF. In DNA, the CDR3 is TGCAGCGTCCACGGGACTACTTCAAGTCCACGCAATGAGCAGTTCTTC.

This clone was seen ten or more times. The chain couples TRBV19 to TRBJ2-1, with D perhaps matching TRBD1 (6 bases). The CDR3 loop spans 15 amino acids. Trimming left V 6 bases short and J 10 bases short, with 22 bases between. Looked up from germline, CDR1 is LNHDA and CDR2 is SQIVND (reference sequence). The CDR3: CASSRGQGILREQFF. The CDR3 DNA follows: TGTGCCAGTAGCCGAGGGCAGGGGATCCTCAGGGAGCAGTTCTTC.

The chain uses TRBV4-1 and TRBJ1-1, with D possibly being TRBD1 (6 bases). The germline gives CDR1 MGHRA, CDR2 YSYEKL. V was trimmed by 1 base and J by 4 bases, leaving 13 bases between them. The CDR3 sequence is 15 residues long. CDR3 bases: TGCGCCAGCAGCCAAGTTTACAGGGAGGGCACTGAAGCTTTCTTT. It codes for CASSQVYREGTEAFF.

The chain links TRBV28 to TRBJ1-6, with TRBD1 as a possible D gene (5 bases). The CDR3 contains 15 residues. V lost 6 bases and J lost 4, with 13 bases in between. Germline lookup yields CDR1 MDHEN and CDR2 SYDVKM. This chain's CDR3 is CASSSRRGYNSPLHF. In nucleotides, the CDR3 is TGTGCCAGCAGCTCCCGGAGGGGATATAATTCACCCCTCCACTTT.

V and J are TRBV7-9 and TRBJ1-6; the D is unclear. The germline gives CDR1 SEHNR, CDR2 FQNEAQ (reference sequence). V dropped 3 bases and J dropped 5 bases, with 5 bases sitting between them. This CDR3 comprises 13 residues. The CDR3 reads CASSLRDNSPLHF. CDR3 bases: TGTGCCAGCAGCTTGCGCGATAATTCACCCCTCCACTTT.

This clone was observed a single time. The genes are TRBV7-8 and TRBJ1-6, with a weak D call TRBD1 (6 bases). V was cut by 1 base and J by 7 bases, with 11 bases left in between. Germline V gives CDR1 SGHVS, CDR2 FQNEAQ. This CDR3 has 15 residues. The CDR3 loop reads CASSLGGQGNSPLHF. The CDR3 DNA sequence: TGTGCCAGCAGCTTAGGCGGGCAGGGGAATTCACCCCTCCACTTT.

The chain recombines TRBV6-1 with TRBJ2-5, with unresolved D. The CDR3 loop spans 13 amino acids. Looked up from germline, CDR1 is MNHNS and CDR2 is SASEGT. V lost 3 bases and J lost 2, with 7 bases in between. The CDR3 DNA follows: TGTGCCAGCAGTGATAATAGTCAAGAGACCCAGTACTTC. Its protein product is CASSDNSQETQYF.

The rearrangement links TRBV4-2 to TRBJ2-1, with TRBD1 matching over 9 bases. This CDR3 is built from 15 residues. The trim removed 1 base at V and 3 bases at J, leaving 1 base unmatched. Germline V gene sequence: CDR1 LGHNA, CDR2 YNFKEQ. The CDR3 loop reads CASSQGDRDYNEQFF. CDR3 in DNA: TGTGCCAGCAGCCAAGGGGACAGGGACTACAATGAGCAGTTCTTC.

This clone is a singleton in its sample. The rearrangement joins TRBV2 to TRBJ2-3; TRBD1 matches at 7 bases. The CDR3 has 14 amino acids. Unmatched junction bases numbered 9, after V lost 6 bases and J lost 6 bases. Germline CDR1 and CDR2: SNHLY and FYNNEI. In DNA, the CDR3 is TGTGCCAGCAGAGTTGGGACAGCTCTTGATACGCAGTATTTT. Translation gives CASRVGTALDTQYF. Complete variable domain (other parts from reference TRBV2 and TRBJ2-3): EPEVTQTPSHQVTQMGQEVILRCVPISNHLYFYWYRQILGQKVEFLVSFYNNEISEKSEIFDDQFSVERPDGSNFTLKIRSTKLEDSAMYFCASRVGTALDTQYFGPGTRLTVL.

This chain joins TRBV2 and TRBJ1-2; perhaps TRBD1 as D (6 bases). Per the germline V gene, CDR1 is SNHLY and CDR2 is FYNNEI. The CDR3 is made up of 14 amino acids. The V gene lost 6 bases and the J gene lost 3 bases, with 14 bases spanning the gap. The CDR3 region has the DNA TGTGCCAGCAGCGTCGGACAGTCCTACTATGGCTACACCTTC. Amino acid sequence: CASSVGQSYYGYTF. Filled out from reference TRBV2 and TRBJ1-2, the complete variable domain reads EPEVTQTPSHQVTQMGQEVILRCVPISNHLYFYWYRQILGQKVEFLVSFYNNEISEKSEIFDDQFSVERPDGSNFTLKIRSTKLEDSAMYFCASSVGQSYYGYTFGSGTRLTVV.

As DNA, the CDR3 is TGTGCCAGTAGTTTACGACTAGCGGGAGCCCACGAGCAGTACTTC. Its translation is CASSLRLAGAHEQYF. The rearrangement links TRBV19 to TRBJ2-7; 12 positions match TRBD2. After removal of 5 bases from V and 5 bases from J, the junction contained 7 bases not matched to a gene. Germline CDR1 LNHDA, CDR2 SQIVND (reference sequence). The CDR3 sequence is 15 residues long.

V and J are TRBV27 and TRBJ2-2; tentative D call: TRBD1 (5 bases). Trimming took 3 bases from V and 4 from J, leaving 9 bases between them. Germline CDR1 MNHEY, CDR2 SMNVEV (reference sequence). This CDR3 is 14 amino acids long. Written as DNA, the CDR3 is TGTGCCAGCAGTTTTGCAGGGCGCACCGGGGAGCTGTTTTTT. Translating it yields CASSFAGRTGELFF.

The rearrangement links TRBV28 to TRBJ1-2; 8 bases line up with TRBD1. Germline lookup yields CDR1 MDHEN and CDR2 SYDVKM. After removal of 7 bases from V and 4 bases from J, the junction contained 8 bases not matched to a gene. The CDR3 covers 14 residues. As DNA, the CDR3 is TGTGCCAGCAAAACCTTCGACAGGGGCTATGGCTACACCTTC. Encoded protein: CASKTFDRGYGYTF.

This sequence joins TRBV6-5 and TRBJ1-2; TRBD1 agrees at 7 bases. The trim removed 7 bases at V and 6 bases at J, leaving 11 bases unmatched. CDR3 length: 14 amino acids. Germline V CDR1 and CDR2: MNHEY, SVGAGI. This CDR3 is CASKMDRLSDGYTF. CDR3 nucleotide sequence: TGTGCCAGCAAGATGGACAGGTTATCCGATGGCTACACCTTC.